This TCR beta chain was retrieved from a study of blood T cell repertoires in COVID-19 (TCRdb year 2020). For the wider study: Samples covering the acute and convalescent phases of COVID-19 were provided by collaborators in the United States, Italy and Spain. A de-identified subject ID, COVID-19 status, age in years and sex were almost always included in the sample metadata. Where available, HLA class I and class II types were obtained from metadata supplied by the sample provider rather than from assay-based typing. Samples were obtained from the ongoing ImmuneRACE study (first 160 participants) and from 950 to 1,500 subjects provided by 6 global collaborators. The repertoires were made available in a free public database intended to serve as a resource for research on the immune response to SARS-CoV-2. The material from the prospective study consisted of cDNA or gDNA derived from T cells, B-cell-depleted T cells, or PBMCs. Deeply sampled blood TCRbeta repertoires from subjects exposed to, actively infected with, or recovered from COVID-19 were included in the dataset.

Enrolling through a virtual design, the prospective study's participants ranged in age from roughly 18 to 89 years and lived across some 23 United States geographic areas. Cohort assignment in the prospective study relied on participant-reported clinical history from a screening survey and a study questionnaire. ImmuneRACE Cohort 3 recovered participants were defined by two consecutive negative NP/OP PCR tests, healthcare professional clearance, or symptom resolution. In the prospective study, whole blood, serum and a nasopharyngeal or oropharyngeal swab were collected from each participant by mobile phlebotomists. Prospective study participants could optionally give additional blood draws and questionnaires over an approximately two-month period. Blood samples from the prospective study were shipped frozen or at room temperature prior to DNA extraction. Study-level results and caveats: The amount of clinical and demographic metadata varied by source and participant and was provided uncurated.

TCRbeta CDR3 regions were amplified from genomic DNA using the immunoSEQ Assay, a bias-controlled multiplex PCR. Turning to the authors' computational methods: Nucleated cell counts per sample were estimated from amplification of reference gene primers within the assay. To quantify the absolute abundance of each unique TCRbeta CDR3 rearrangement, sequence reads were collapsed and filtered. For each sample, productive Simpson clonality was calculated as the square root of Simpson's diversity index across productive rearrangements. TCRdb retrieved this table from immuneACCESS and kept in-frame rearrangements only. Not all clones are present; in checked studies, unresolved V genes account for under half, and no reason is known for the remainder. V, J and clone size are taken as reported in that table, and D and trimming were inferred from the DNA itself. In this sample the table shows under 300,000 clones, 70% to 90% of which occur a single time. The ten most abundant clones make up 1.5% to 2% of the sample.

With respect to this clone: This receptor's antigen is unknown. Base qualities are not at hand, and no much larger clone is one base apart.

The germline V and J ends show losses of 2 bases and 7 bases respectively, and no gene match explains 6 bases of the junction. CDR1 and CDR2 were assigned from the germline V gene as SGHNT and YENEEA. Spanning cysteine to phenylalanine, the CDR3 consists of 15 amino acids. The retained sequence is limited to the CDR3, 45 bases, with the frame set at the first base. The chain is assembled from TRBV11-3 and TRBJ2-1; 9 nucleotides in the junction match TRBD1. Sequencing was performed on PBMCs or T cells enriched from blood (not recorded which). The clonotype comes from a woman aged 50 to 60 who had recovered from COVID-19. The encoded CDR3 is CASSLLGTGQNEQFF. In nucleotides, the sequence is TGTGCCAGCAGCTTACTGGGGACAGGGCAGAATGAGCAGTTCTTC.